A single sample gave rise to the 28 T cell receptor beta chains below, sequenced in a study of OX40 agonist ivuxolimab in advanced cancers. Only in-frame clones appear in the TCRdb table, and some are missing; sequencing was by immunoSEQ multiplex PCR. The sample contains 50,000 to 80,000 clones, around four fifths of which appear only once. Sequenced material: CD4+ or CD8+ T cells sorted from blood, taken in a trial of the OX40 agonist ivuxolimab. Receptors were obtained from an adult with an advanced solid tumor such as melanoma, head and neck, liver or kidney cancer.

The chain has TRBV7-3 and TRBJ1-1; 9 bases map to TRBD1. Germline CDR1 SGHTA, CDR2 FQGTGA. The CDR3 is 15 amino acids. V gave up 3 bases and J gave up 4 bases; unmatched junction bases: 6. CDR3 sequence: CASSFTGGDLTEAFF. Here the CDR3 DNA reads TGTGCCAGCAGCTTTACAGGGGGCGATCTCACTGAAGCTTTCTTT. Variable domain in full (rest from reference TRBV7-3 and TRBJ1-1): GAGVSQTPSNKVTEKGKYVELRCDPISGHTALYWYRQSLGQGPEFLIYFQGTGAADDSGLPNDRFFAVRPEGSVSTLKIQRTERGDSAVYLCASSFTGGDLTEAFFGQGTRLTVV.

The count of this clone is one. The V gene is TRBV4-3, the J gene TRBJ1-1; D is uncertain. V shed 4 bases and J shed 1 base, with 13 bases lying between them. Germline V lookup: CDR1 LGHNA, CDR2 YSLEER. The CDR3 extends over 15 amino acids. The CDR3 DNA sequence: TGCGCCAGCAGCCTAGCGATTGGCGGGAACACTGAAGCTTTCTTT. Protein: CASSLAIGGNTEAFF.

The V gene is TRBV28, the J gene TRBJ1-1, with D unresolved. Germline V gene lookup returns CDR1 MDHEN and CDR2 SYDVKM. The CDR3 spans 14 residues. Trimming removed 4 bases from V and 1 base from J, with 10 bases in between. CDR3 loop: CASSSGRGNTEAFF. CDR3 bases: TGTGCCAGCAGTTCCGGACGGGGGAACACTGAAGCTTTCTTT.

This rearrangement joins TRBV7-2 to TRBJ2-1; D is possibly TRBD1 or TRBD2 (5 bases each). The CDR3 spans 15 residues. Germline V lookup: CDR1 SGHTA, CDR2 FQGNSA. Trimming removed 4 bases from V and 4 bases from J, with 14 bases in between. In nucleotides, the CDR3 is TGTGCCAGCAGCTCGTCGTTTGGGGGTTACAATGAGCAGTTCTTC. This translates into CASSSSFGGYNEQFF.

Turning to this clone: Other DNA sequences from this sample encode an identical CDR3 as well. This chain joins TRBV30 and TRBJ1-3, with 7 bases lining up with TRBD1. The CDR3 is made up of 15 amino acids. Germline V gene lookup returns CDR1 GTSNPN and CDR2 SVGIG (reference sequence). Losses at the gene ends were 2 bases for V and 1 base for J; bases not matched to a gene: 5. For the CDR3, the DNA is TGTGCCTGGAGTAGGGACAGCTTTTCTGGAAACACCATATATTTT. Translation: CAWSRDSFSGNTIYF.

The genes are TRBV5-1 and TRBJ2-6; perhaps TRBD2 as D (5 bases). Trimming shortened V by 7 bases and J by 2 bases, and 16 bases separated the two germline ends. CDR1 is SGHRS and CDR2 is YFSETQ in the germline V gene. The length of the CDR3 is 16 residues. The CDR3 here is CASSTGGLAGANVLTF. CDR3 sequence (DNA): TGCGCCAGCTCAACGGGCGGGTTGGCTGGGGCCAACGTCCTGACTTTC.

This chain joins TRBV18 and TRBJ1-1; possibly TRBD1 for D (5 bases). Per the germline V gene, CDR1 is KGHSH and CDR2 is LQKENI. The V and J ends lost 2 bases and 3 bases respectively, with 22 bases between them. CDR3 length: 18 residues. The DNA of the CDR3 is TGTGCCAGCTCACCAAAATCGGGGGTGAGGAGGCTAGACACTGAAGCTTTCTTT. It translates to CASSPKSGVRRLDTEAFF.

The CDR3 spells CASSSTGQDYGYTF. DNA of the CDR3: TGTGCCAGCAGCTCGACGGGACAGGACTATGGCTACACCTTC. The rearrangement links TRBV7-2 to TRBJ1-2; TRBD1 agrees at 8 bases. CDR1 is SGHTA, CDR2 FQGNSA, per germline. Trimming removed 4 bases from V and 3 bases from J; junction bases left unmatched: 4. The CDR3 loop spans 14 amino acids.

This clone was observed once. The chain combines TRBV27 with TRBJ2-6; TRBD1 might be the D (5 bases). The CDR3 has 15 amino acids. Germline CDR1 and CDR2: MNHEY and SMNVEV (reference sequence). Between the trimmed V and J ends, which lost 7 bases and 2 bases, there was a span of 12 bases. The CDR3 region is CASTGFTTGANVLTF. The CDR3 DNA is TGTGCCAGCACAGGGTTCACTACTGGGGCCAACGTCCTGACTTTC.

The chain carries TRBV27 and TRBJ1-1, with D unclear. The V and J ends lost 3 bases and 0 bases respectively, with 14 bases between them. CDR1 MNHEY and CDR2 SMNVEV come from the germline V gene (reference sequence). The CDR3 spans 16 residues. The CDR3 region is CASSFFPPEVNTEAFF. For the CDR3, the DNA is TGTGCCAGCAGTTTTTTTCCACCCGAGGTGAACACTGAAGCTTTCTTT.

This chain connects TRBV7-9 to TRBJ2-7, with D possibly matching TRBD1 (5 bases). Germline V CDR1 and CDR2: SEHNR, FQNEAQ (reference sequence). The CDR3 is 15 residues long. V gave up 1 base and J gave up 0 bases, with 10 bases separating them. Here the CDR3 reads CASSLERQSSYEQYF. The CDR3 DNA reads as TGTGCCAGCAGCTTAGAAAGACAGAGCTCCTACGAGCAGTACTTC.

The chain uses TRBV7-2 and TRBJ2-1; 7 bases line up with TRBD2. CDR1 SGHTA and CDR2 FQGNSA come from the germline V gene. The CDR3 spans 15 residues. V dropped 3 bases and J dropped 0; count of bases not matched to a gene: 2. CDR3 bases: TGTGCCAGCAGCTTGACTAGCATCTCCTACAATGAGCAGTTCTTC. Protein product: CASSLTSISYNEQFF.

This rearrangement joins TRBV6-5 to TRBJ2-7, with 8 bases aligning to TRBD1. J lost 6 bases, V lost 5 bases, and 9 bases had no gene match. Per the germline V gene, CDR1 is MNHEY and CDR2 is SVGAGI. CDR3 length equals 14 residues. CDR3 DNA sequence: TGTGCCAGCAGTAAGGCAGGCAGGGGGCGCGAGCAGTACTTC. This encodes CASSKAGRGREQYF.

This clone was detected only a few times. V is TRBV5-1 and J is TRBJ1-4, with 10 bases fitting TRBD1. Germline CDR1 reads SGHRS; CDR2 reads YFSETQ. V trimming: 3 bases; J trimming: 8 bases; junction bases outside the gene matches: 4. CDR3 size: 14 residues. The CDR3 is CASSSGTGEEKLFF. The CDR3 region has the DNA TGCGCCAGCAGCTCCGGGACAGGGGAAGAAAAACTGTTTTTT.

This chain links TRBV27 with TRBJ2-2; D unclear. Germline-derived CDR1 and CDR2 are MNHEY and SMNVEV (reference sequence). V lost 3 bases to trimming and J lost 0 bases, with 8 bases between them. CDR3 length: 15 amino acids. The CDR3 DNA follows: TGTGCCAGCAGTTTCCTAGGTGCGAACACCGGGGAGCTGTTTTTT. Protein: CASSFLGANTGELFF.

The table lists this clone with a few counts. V usage is TRBV11-2 and J usage is TRBJ1-1; D remains unclear. V lost 2 bases and J 3 bases, leaving 10 bases between the germline ends. Looked up from germline, CDR1 is SGHAT and CDR2 is FQNNGV. The CDR3 has 14 amino acids. The CDR3 coding sequence is TGTGCCAGCAGCTTAACTGGTGCAGACACTGAAGCTTTCTTT. Residues: CASSLTGADTEAFF.

There are a few counts of this clone. The V and J genes are TRBV10-3 and TRBJ2-7; D is perhaps TRBD1 (5 bases). The CDR3 loop spans 13 amino acids. V lost 2 bases and J lost 4, with 9 bases in between. The germline gives CDR1 ENHRY, CDR2 SYGVKD. This chain's CDR3 is CAISEPPGYEQYF. The CDR3 DNA sequence: TGTGCCATCAGTGAGCCCCCAGGGTACGAGCAGTACTTC.

V is TRBV2 and J is TRBJ1-1; D is uncertain. V gave up 4 bases and J gave up 0 bases, with 12 bases separating them. This CDR3 has 15 residues. CDR1 is SNHLY and CDR2 is FYNNEI in the germline V gene. The CDR3 DNA reads TGTGCCAGCAGTGTGTCAGATAGGTTGAACACTGAAGCTTTCTTT. Its translation: CASSVSDRLNTEAFF.

The rearrangement links TRBV18 to TRBJ1-5, with unresolved D. Trimming took 1 base from V and 2 from J, leaving 9 bases between them. There are 15 residues in the CDR3. CDR1 is KGHSH and CDR2 is LQKENI in the germline V gene. The CDR3 sequence: CASSPLPTGNQPQHF. In nucleotides, the CDR3 is TGTGCCAGCTCACCACTCCCTACGGGCAATCAGCCCCAGCATTTT.

This clone showed up just a few times. A junction end diverges from the germline sequence, so it may reflect a read error. The chain employs TRBV7-7 and TRBJ2-7; D is possibly TRBD1 (5 bases). The germline CDR1 and CDR2 sequences are SSHAT and FNYEAQ (reference sequence). The CDR3 consists of 13 residues. CDR3 region: CASSPDGHYEQYF. The CDR3 bases are TGTGCTAGCAGCCCGGATGGACACTACGAGCAGTACTTC. Complete variable domain (other parts from reference TRBV7-7 and TRBJ2-7): GAGVSQSPRYKVTKRGQDVTLRCDPISSHATLYWYQQALGQGPEFLTYFNYEAQPDKSGLPSDRFSAERPEGSISTLTIQRTEQRDSAMYRCASSPDGHYEQYFGPGTRLTVT.

The chain employs TRBV11-3 and TRBJ1-1; weak D call: TRBD1 (6 bases). Per the germline V gene, CDR1 is SGHNT and CDR2 is YENEEA. This CDR3 region has 13 residues. V was trimmed by 6 bases and J by 2 bases, leaving 10 bases between them. CDR3 sequence reads: CASSKGENTEAFF. CDR3 coding DNA: TGTGCCAGCAGTAAGGGGGAAAACACTGAAGCTTTCTTT.

The rearrangement links TRBV7-8 to TRBJ2-1; 12 nucleotides align to TRBD1. The CDR3 runs to 14 residues. V was clipped by 5 bases and J by 8 bases; unmatched bases: 4. Germline V gene sequence: CDR1 SGHVS, CDR2 FQNEAQ. In nucleotides, the CDR3 is TGTGCCAGCAGCAACCGGGACAGGGGGCATGAGCAGTTCTTC. This sequence encodes CASSNRDRGHEQFF.

This clone was counted only a few times. The chain couples TRBV7-9 to TRBJ1-2; D gene ambiguous. V gave up 8 bases and J gave up 4 bases, with 11 bases separating them. CDR3 length: 12 amino acids. In germline, CDR1 is SEHNR, CDR2 FQNEAQ (reference sequence). CDR3 protein: CASEDNPYGYTF. CDR3 DNA: TGTGCCAGCGAAGACAACCCCTATGGCTACACCTTC.

This clone has just one count. The chain uses TRBV5-1 and TRBJ2-1; 11 positions agree with TRBD2. The germline CDR1 and CDR2 sequences are SGHRS and YFSETQ. J lost 4 bases, V lost 2 bases, and 2 bases had no gene match. The CDR3 has 15 amino acids. The CDR3 spells CASSFTSGRYNEQFF. CDR3 nucleotides: TGCGCCAGCAGCTTTACTAGCGGGAGATACAATGAGCAGTTCTTC.

This chain uses TRBV7-2 with TRBJ2-7; 8 bases align to TRBD1. J lost 2 bases, V lost 8 bases, and 5 bases had no gene match. This CDR3 region has 13 residues. The germline V gene has CDR1 SGHTA and CDR2 FQGNSA. CDR3 in DNA: TGTGCCAGCTTACGGGACAGGACCTACGAGCAGTACTTC. Protein product: CASLRDRTYEQYF.

This rearrangement joins TRBV2 to TRBJ2-7; D is perhaps TRBD1 or TRBD2 (6 bases each). There are 14 residues in the CDR3. Germline V lookup: CDR1 SNHLY, CDR2 FYNNEI. The V end was cut by 6 bases, the J end by 1 base, with 13 bases between. The CDR3 loop is CASRSRGPSYEQYF. The CDR3, as DNA: TGTGCCAGCAGATCTCGGGGGCCTTCCTACGAGCAGTACTTC.

V and J are TRBV9 and TRBJ2-3, with D maybe TRBD2 (5 bases). Trimming removed 0 bases at V and 0 bases at J, with 14 bases between. The CDR3 covers 17 residues. Germline-derived CDR1 and CDR2 are SGDLS and YYNGEE. The CDR3 sequence: CASSVGGSVTSTDTQYF. The CDR3 bases are TGTGCCAGCAGCGTAGGGGGTAGCGTAACTAGCACAGATACGCAGTATTTT.

J is TRBJ2-3 and V is TRBV5-1; D not resolved. Germline V gene lookup returns CDR1 SGHRS and CDR2 YFSETQ. V lost 1 base to trimming and J lost 4 bases, with 13 bases between them. There are 15 residues in the CDR3. The CDR3 is CASSLKSPYADTQYF. As DNA, the CDR3 is TGCGCCAGCAGCTTGAAGTCTCCTTATGCAGATACGCAGTATTTT.